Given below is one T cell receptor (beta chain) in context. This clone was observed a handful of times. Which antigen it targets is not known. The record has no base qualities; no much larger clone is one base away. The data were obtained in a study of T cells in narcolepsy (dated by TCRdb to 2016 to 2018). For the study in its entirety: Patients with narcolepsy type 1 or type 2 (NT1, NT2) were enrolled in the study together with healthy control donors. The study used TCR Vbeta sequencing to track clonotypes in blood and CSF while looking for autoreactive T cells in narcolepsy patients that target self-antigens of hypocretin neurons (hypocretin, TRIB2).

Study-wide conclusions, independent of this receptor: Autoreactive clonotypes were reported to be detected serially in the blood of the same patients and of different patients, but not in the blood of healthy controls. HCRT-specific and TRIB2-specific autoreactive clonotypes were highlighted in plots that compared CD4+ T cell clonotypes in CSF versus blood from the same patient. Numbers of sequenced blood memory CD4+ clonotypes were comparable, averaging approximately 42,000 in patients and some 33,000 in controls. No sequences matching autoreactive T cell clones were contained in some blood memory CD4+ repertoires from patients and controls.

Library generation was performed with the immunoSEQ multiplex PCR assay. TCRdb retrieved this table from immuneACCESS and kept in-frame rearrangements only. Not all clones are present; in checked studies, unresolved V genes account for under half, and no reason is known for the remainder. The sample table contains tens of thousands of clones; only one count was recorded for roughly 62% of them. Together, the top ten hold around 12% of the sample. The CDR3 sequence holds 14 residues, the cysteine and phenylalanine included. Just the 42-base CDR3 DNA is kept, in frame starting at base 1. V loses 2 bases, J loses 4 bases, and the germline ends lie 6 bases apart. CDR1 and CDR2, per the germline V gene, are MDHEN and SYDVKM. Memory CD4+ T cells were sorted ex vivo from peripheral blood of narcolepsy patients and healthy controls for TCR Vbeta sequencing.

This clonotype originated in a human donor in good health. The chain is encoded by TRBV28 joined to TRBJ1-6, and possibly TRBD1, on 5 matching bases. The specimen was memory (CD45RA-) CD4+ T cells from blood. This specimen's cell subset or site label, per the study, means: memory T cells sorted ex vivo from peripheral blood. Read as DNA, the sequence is TGTGCCAGCAGTTTAGGGGGTTATAATTCACCCCTCCACTTT. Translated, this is CASSLGGYNSPLHF.